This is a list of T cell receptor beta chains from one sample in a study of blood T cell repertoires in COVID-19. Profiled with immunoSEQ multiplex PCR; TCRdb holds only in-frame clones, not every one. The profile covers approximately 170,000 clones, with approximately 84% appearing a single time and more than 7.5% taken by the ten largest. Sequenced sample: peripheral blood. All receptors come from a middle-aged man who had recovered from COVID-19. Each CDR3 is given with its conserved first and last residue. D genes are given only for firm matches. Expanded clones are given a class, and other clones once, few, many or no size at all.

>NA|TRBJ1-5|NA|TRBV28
TGTGCCAGCAGGATACACAGGGTCCAGGATCCCCAGCATTTT
CASRIHRVQDPQHF
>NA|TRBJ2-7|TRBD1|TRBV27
TGTGCCAGCAGTCAGACGGACAGGGGGCGCGAGCAGTACTTC
CASSQTDRGREQYF
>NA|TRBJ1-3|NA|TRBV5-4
TGTGCCAGCAGCTCACCGGCACAGGGTACTGGAAACACCATATATTTT
CASSSPAQGTGNTIYF
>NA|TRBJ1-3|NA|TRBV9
TGTGCCAGCAGCGTACAGTACTCTGGAAACACCATATATTTT
CASSVQYSGNTIYF
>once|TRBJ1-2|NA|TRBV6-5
TGTGCCAGCAGTTACACGTATTTACAGGGTGCCTATGGCTACACCTTC
CASSYTYLQGAYGYTF
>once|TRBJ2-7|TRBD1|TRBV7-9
TGTGCCAGCAGCCCTCGACAGGGAATCTACGAGCAGTACTTC
CASSPRQGIYEQYF
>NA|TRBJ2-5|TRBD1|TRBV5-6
TGTGCCAGCAGCTGGGACAGGGAGACCCAGTACTTC
CASSWDRETQYF
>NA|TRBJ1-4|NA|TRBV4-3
TGCGCCAGCAGCCAAGATCCGGGCCGGGGAAAACTGTTTTTT
CASSQDPGRGKLFF
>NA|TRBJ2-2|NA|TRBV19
TGTGCCAGTAGCCCCATCACCGGGGAGCTGTTTTTT
CASSPITGELFF
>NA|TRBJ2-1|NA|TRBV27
TGTGCCAGCAGAACAGGGACCTACAATGAGCAGTTCTTC
CASRTGTYNEQFF
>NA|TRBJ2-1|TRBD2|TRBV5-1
TGCGCCAGCAGCCTCGGACTAGCGGGGGTTGGTGAGCAGTTCTTC
CASSLGLAGVGEQFF
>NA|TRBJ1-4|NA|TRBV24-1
TGTGCCAGACAGGAGTTTAATGAAAAACTGTTTTTT
CARQEFNEKLFF
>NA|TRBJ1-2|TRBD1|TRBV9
TGTGCCAGCAGCGCGTGGGACAGGAGCTATGGCTACACCTTC
CASSAWDRSYGYTF
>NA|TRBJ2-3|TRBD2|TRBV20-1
TGCAGTGCTAGTTATTTCAGCGGGAGGGCCGATACGCAGTATTTT
CSASYFSGRADTQYF
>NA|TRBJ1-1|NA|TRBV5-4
TGTGCCAGCAGCCGAACAGTGAACACTGAAGCTTTCTTT
CASSRTVNTEAFF
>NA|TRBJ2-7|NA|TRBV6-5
TGTGCCAGCAGTAGGACAGACTCCTACGAGCAGTACTTC
CASSRTDSYEQYF
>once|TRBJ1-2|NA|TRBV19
TGTGCCAGTAGTAGGGGGCTTGAAACGTTTGGCTACACCTTC
CASSRGLETFGYTF
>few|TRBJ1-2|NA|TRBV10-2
TGCGCCAGCAGTACAGGACAATTGGCCTATGGCTACACCTTC
CASSTGQLAYGYTF
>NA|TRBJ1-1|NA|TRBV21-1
TGTGCCAGCAGCAAAGGAGGACAGGGGTATATTTGGTACACTGAAGCTTTCTTT
CASSKGGQGYIWYTEAFF
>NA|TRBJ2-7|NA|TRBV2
TGTGCCAGCAGCGGGAGAGGAGCCCACGAGCAGTACTTC
CASSGRGAHEQYF
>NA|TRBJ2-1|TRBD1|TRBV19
TGTGCCAGTAGTGCCCTACCAGGACAGGGGTACAATGAGCAGTTCTTC
CASSALPGQGYNEQFF
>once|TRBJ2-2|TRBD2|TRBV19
TGTGCCAGTGGGGGGACTAGCGTGGAGCTGTTTTTT
CASGGTSVELFF
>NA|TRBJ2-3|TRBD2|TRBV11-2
TGTGCCAGCAGCCCCCCTTCAGGACTAGGCCGAGATACGCAGTATTTT
CASSPPSGLGRDTQYF
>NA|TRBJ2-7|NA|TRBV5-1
TGCGCCAGCAGCTTGGGGACAGAGCAGTACTTC
CASSLGTEQYF
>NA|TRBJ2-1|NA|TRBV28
TGTGCCAGCAGTCCCCCCCCGGGAGTGAGGAATGAGCAGTTCTTC
CASSPPPGVRNEQFF
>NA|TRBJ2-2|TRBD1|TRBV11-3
TGTGCCAGCAGCCCTCGGACAGGGCGCACCGGGGAGCTGTTTTTT
CASSPRTGRTGELFF
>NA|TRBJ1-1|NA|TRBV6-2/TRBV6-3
TGTGCCAGCAGTTACTCGACGGGGACTGAAGCTTTCTTT
CASSYSTGTEAFF
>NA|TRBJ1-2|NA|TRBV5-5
TGTGCCAGCAGCTTGGGTCTGGGGGCGAGGTATGGCTACACCTTC
CASSLGLGARYGYTF
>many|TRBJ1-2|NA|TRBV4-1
TGCGCCAGCAGCCAAGACGGCTATGGCTACACCTTC
CASSQDGYGYTF
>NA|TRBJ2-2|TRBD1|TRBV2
TGTGCCAGCGGACCCGGGACAGGGGGCGCCGGCACCGGGGAGCTGTTTTTT
CASGPGTGGAGTGELFF
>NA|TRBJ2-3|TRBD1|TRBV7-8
TGTGCCAGCAGCGGCCGGGACAGGGACCAAGATACGCAGTATTTT
CASSGRDRDQDTQYF
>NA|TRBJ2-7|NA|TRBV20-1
TGCAGTGCTAAGCAGGGCGAGCAGTACTTC
CSAKQGEQYF
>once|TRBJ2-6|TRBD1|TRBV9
TGTGCCAGCAGCGAGGCAAGGACAGGGATCTCTGGGGCCAACGTCCTGACTTTC
CASSEARTGISGANVLTF
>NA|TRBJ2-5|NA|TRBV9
TGTGCCAGCAGCGTCGACCCGACGGGACAAGAGACCCAGTACTTC
CASSVDPTGQETQYF
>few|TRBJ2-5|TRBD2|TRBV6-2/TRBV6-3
TGTGCCAGCAGTTACGGACTAGCGCCGCAAGAGACCCAGTACTTC
CASSYGLAPQETQYF
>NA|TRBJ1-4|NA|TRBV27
TGTGCCAGCAGTTTCTACAGGGCGGAAGAAAAACTGTTTTTT
CASSFYRAEEKLFF
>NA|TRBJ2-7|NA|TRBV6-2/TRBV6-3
TGTGCCAGCAGTTACCTCGACAGATTTTACTACGAGCAGTACTTC
CASSYLDRFYYEQYF
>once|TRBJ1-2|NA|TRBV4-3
TGCGCCAGCAGCCAAGATACGAGGGTTTACTATGGCTACACCTTC
CASSQDTRVYYGYTF
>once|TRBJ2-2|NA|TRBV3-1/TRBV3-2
TGTGCCAGCAGCCAAGAGAGGGCCCCCGGGGAGCTGTTTTTT
CASSQERAPGELFF
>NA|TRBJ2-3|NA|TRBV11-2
TGTGCCAGCTCCTCCGGGACTCAAACAGATACGCAGTATTTT
CASSSGTQTDTQYF
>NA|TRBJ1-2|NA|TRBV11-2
TGTGCCAGCAGCTTAGGAGCTAACTATGGCTACACCTTC
CASSLGANYGYTF
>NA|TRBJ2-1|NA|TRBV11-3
TGTGCCAGCAGCTCGAGCGGGTTCAATGAGCAGTTCTTC
CASSSSGFNEQFF
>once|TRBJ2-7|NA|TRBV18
TGTGCCAGCTCCCCGGGACTCCGCTACGAGCAGTACTTC
CASSPGLRYEQYF
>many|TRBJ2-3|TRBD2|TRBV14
TGTGCCAGCAGCCCCCGGAAGACTAGCGGGGGCACAGATACGCAGTATTTT
CASSPRKTSGGTDTQYF
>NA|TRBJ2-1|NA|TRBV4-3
TGCGCCAGCTCCGAAACAGGGTTGAATGAGCAGTTCTTC
CASSETGLNEQFF
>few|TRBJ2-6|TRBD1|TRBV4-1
TGCGCCAGCAGCCAATACCCAGGGGGCGTAACTGGGGCCAACGTCCTGACTTTC
CASSQYPGGVTGANVLTF
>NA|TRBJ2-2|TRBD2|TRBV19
TGTGCCAGTAGTCCACGGACTAGCGGGGCGAACACCGGGGAGCTGTTTTTT
CASSPRTSGANTGELFF
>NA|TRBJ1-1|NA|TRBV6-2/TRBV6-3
TGTGCCAGCAGTAACAAGATGAACACTGAAGCTTTCTTT
CASSNKMNTEAFF
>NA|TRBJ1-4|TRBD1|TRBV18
TGTGCCAGCTCTATGCAGCCGGGACAGGGGAATGAAAAACTGTTTTTT
CASSMQPGQGNEKLFF
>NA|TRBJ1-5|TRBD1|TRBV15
TGTGCCACCAGCAGCCGGGACAGGGACGTTCCCGGTGTTCAGCCCCAGCATTTT
CATSSRDRDVPGVQPQHF
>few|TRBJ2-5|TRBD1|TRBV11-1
TGTGCCAGCCAAAAGGACGGGGACAGGGGAGAGACCCAGTACTTC
CASQKDGDRGETQYF
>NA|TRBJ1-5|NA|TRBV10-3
TGTGCCATCAGTGAGTCGAGCGGAGGGGCTCAGCCCCAGCATTTT
CAISESSGGAQPQHF
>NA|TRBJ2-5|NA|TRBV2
TGTGCCAGCAGCATCCCAGGGGTTTTGGAGACCCAGTACTTC
CASSIPGVLETQYF
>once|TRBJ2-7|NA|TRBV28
TGTGCCAGCAGTTCGGAAGGCTCCGGACAGCTCTACGAGCAGTACTTC
CASSSEGSGQLYEQYF
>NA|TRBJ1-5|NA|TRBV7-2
TGTGCCAGCACCACTATTGGTACCCATCAGCCCCAGCATTTT
CASTTIGTHQPQHF
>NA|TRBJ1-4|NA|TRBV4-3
TGCGCCAGCAGCCAAGAAGGGAGAGCGACAACTAATGAAAAACTGTTTTTT
CASSQEGRATTNEKLFF
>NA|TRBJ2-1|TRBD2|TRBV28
TGTGCCAGCAGATCGGACATTCTGACTAGCGGGAGAGGCGATGAGCAGTTCTTC
CASRSDILTSGRGDEQFF
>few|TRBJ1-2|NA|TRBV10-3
TGTGCCATCAGTGAGTCGGCCGCAGGGGTCGGCTACACCTTC
CAISESAAGVGYTF
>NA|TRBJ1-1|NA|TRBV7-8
TGTGCCAGCAGCTTAGAGGGGCCTGGCGTAAACACTGAAGCTTTCTTT
CASSLEGPGVNTEAFF